This T cell receptor beta chain stems from a study of T cells in Graves' hyperthyroidism and ophthalmopathy. Broader study findings: Most thyroid clonotypes with frequency above 0.001 were detected in blood.

This CDR3 has 14 amino acids. CDR1 and CDR2 (germline): SGHDT, YYEEEE. Trimming took 2 bases from V and 0 from J, leaving 3 bases between them. RNA transcripts were the template for amplifying TCR beta CDR3 regions. The TCR CDR3 first-round RT-PCR relied on the HTBI primer set. TCRdb ran MiXCR on the multiplex PCR reads and lists one entry per CDR3 protein. The table records roughly 570,000 distinct CDR3 sequences, around 42% of them present only once. Recently diagnosed hyperthyroidism of less than 2 months' duration affected patients aged 18 to 65. Pregnant or lactating patients were excluded, as were those with uncontrolled infection or other autoimmune disease. Clinical symptoms, serum thyroxine, TRAb, thyroid ultrasound and orbital computed tomography established diagnosis. In this sample, this clonotype turned up many times. Its antigen is currently unknown.

V and J are TRBV5-6 and TRBJ2-6; the D is unclear. The source material was peripheral blood or thyroid tissue (not recorded which). The clonotype was recovered from a woman under 30 with Graves' hyperthyroidism. The CDR3 DNA sequence: TGTGCCAGCAGCTTCCCCTCTGGGGCCAACGTCCTGACTTTC. Its protein is CASSFPSGANVLTF.